Below are 9 T cell receptor beta chains sequenced from a single sample in a study of graft-versus-host responses after intestinal transplantation. Their antigen targets remain unknown. The protocol was immunoSEQ multiplex PCR, while the TCRdb copy is restricted to in-frame clones and leaves out a portion. The sample consists of just under 90,000 clones, around four fifths of them appearing once. The sample here was unstimulated CD8+ T cells sorted from spleen or lymph node cells, taken before intestinal transplant. The origin of the receptors is a human donor who received an intestinal transplant.

J is TRBJ2-5 and V is TRBV25-1; D perhaps matches TRBD2 (5 bases). CDR1 and CDR2 (germline): MGHDK, SYGVNS. Trimming left V 0 bases short and J 4 bases short, with 12 bases between. This CDR3 has 15 amino acids. DNA for the CDR3: TGTGCCAGCAGTGAATATAAGGCAGGAGGAGAGACCCAGTACTTC. Its protein is CASSEYKAGGETQYF.

This clone came up once. The chain combines TRBV4-2 with TRBJ2-1; D remains ambiguous. The V end was cut by 0 bases, the J end by 8 bases, with 11 bases between. The V gene's germline CDR1 is LGHNA and CDR2 YNFKEQ. The CDR3 totals 14 residues. The CDR3 loop reads CASSQEGANDEQFF. The CDR3 nucleotides are TGTGCCAGCAGCCAAGAAGGTGCTAATGATGAGCAGTTCTTC.

The genes are TRBV9 and TRBJ2-7, with TRBD1 matching 9 bases. The germline V gene has CDR1 SGDLS and CDR2 YYNGEE. V gave up 4 bases and J gave up 5 bases; unmatched junction bases: 7. The length of the CDR3 is 14 residues. CDR3 in amino acids: CASSLSTGGHEQYF. The CDR3 DNA follows: TGTGCCAGCAGCCTATCGACAGGGGGACACGAGCAGTACTTC. The full variable domain, its missing parts supplied by reference TRBV9 and TRBJ2-7, is DSGVTQTPKHLITATGQRVTLRCSPRSGDLSVYWYQQSLDQGLQFLIQYYNGEERAKGNILERFSAQQFPDLHSELNLSSLELGDSALYFCASSLSTGGHEQYFGPGTRLTVT.

The chain has TRBV9 and TRBJ2-7; 12 positions agree with TRBD2. V lost 4 bases and J lost 6; bases outside the gene matches: 8. The CDR3 has 15 amino acids. Germline V gives CDR1 SGDLS, CDR2 YYNGEE. The CDR3 sequence: CASSPGLAGGSEQYF. CDR3 bases: TGTGCCAGCAGCCCAGGCCTAGCGGGAGGGTCCGAGCAGTACTTC.

The chain recombines TRBV19 with TRBJ2-1; D may be TRBD2 (5 bases). Trimming pared 1 base from V and 5 bases from J, leaving 12 bases between. The germline gives CDR1 LNHDA, CDR2 SQIVND (reference sequence). The CDR3 has 15 amino acids. CDR3 in DNA: TGTGCCAGTAGTATAGCCGCTAGCTGGGACAATGAGCAGTTCTTC. It encodes CASSIAASWDNEQFF.

The chain carries TRBV15 and TRBJ2-5; no firm D call. The CDR3 runs 16 residues. Trimming stripped 0 bases from V and 2 bases from J, with 13 bases between. Germline assignment: CDR1 LNHNV and CDR2 YYDKDF (reference sequence). The CDR3 DNA sequence: TGTGCCACCAGCAGAGATCGTTTTGGTGCTCAAGAGACCCAGTACTTC. It specifies CATSRDRFGAQETQYF.

The rearrangement joins TRBV9 to TRBJ2-2; D not certain. The V gene lost 4 bases and the J gene lost 7 bases, with 11 bases spanning the gap. The CDR3 is 13 residues long. From germline, CDR1 is SGDLS and CDR2 YYNGEE. The CDR3 spells CASSPGSSGELFF. In DNA form, the CDR3 reads TGTGCCAGCAGCCCCGGTTCGAGCGGGGAGCTGTTTTTT.

The rearrangement links TRBV2 to TRBJ2-2; the D gene is possibly TRBD2 (5 bases). Germline assignment: CDR1 SNHLY and CDR2 FYNNEI. This CDR3 spans 13 amino acids. V was cut by 6 bases and J by 4 bases, with 9 bases left in between. CDR3 sequence: CASSQRGTGELFF. CDR3 bases: TGTGCCAGCAGCCAACGGGGCACCGGGGAGCTGTTTTTT.

V usage is TRBV10-2 and J usage is TRBJ2-7; 8 bases match TRBD1. V dropped 7 bases and J dropped 1; count of bases not matched to a gene: 6. Germline lookup yields CDR1 WSHSY and CDR2 SAAADI. The CDR3 loop spans 14 amino acids. CDR3 protein: CASTPTGVSYEQYF. As DNA, the CDR3 is TGCGCCAGCACACCGACAGGGGTATCCTACGAGCAGTACTTC.